The 24 T cell receptor beta chains in this list originate from one sample, sequenced in a study of T cells after yellow fever vaccination. TCRdb reprocessed the 5' RACE reads via MiXCR and lists one record per CDR3 protein. The data hold 550,000 to 750,000 distinct CDR3 sequences, with approximately 13% observed a single time. Sequenced material: PBMCs, taken on the day of the yellow fever booster vaccination. Receptors originate from a man aged 25-40 years who received the YFV17D yellow fever vaccine.

V is TRBV20-1 and J is TRBJ2-7; TRBD2 agrees at 13 bases. CDR3 length: 16 residues. Trimming removed 5 bases from V and 7 bases from J; junction bases left unmatched: 14. In germline, CDR1 is DFQATT, CDR2 SNEGSKA (reference sequence). The CDR3 region is CSAAPGLAGSFLEQYF. CDR3 bases: TGCAGTGCTGCGCCGGGACTAGCGGGAAGTTTCTTGGAGCAGTACTTC.

This clonotype was detected once. J is TRBJ1-6 and V is TRBV18; maybe TRBD1 (5 bases). V dropped 6 bases and J dropped 10 bases, with 16 bases sitting between them. This CDR3 region has 14 residues. Per germline, CDR1 KGHSH and CDR2 LQKENI. The CDR3 sequence is CASSDSRVQSPLHF. Here the CDR3 DNA reads TGTGCCAGCTCTGACTCCAGGGTTCAATCACCCCTCCACTTT.

J is TRBJ1-6 and V is TRBV7-9; D may be TRBD1 (5 bases). The CDR3 extends over 14 amino acids. CDR1 is SEHNR and CDR2 is FQNEAQ in the germline V gene (reference sequence). Trimming cost V 4 bases and J 5 bases, with 9 bases left between them. CDR3 DNA: TGTGCCAGCAGCTCCCAGGGTGATAATTCACCCCTCCACTTT. Its translation: CASSSQGDNSPLHF.

In its sample, this clonotype was seen a few times. CDR3 protein: CASSWGQGVYNEQFF. The CDR3 DNA reads as TGTGCCAGCAGCTGGGGACAGGGAGTATACAATGAGCAGTTCTTC. V gene TRBV5-6 combines with J gene TRBJ2-1; 9 bases match TRBD1. Germline V gene lookup returns CDR1 SGHDT and CDR2 YYEEEE. This CDR3 is 15 amino acids long. V trimming: 3 bases; J trimming: 4 bases; junction bases outside the gene matches: 5. Full variable domain (remainder filled in from reference TRBV5-6 and TRBJ2-1): DAGVTQSPTHLIKTRGQQVTLRCSPKSGHDTVSWYQQALGQGPQFIFQYYEEEERQRGNFPDRFSGHQFPNYSSELNVNALLLGDSALYLCASSWGQGVYNEQFFGPGTRLTVL.

In its sample, this clonotype was seen a few times. This sequence joins TRBV10-3 and TRBJ2-1; 8 nucleotides line up with TRBD2. V trimming: 8 bases; J trimming: 2 bases; junction bases outside the gene matches: 5. Looked up from germline, CDR1 is ENHRY and CDR2 is SYGVKD. CDR3 size: 14 residues. In DNA, the CDR3 is TGTGCCATCCAGGGGCGGGAGGCCTACAATGAGCAGTTCTTC. Amino acids: CAIQGREAYNEQFF.

The rearrangement joins TRBV7-9 to TRBJ2-7; perhaps TRBD2 as D (6 bases). In germline, CDR1 is SEHNR, CDR2 FQNEAQ (reference sequence). The CDR3 is 15 amino acids. V was pared by 4 bases and J by 2 bases, with 15 bases between. CDR3 in DNA: TGTGCCAGCAGCTCAAGGACTAATCTTCCCTACGAGCAGTACTTC. Translation gives CASSSRTNLPYEQYF.

In its sample, this clonotype was seen a few times. This chain uses TRBV7-9 with TRBJ2-3; 9 nucleotides line up with TRBD2. CDR3 length: 17 amino acids. The trim removed 2 bases at V and 4 bases at J, leaving 10 bases unmatched. The germline V gene encodes CDR1 SEHNR and CDR2 FQNEAQ (reference sequence). The CDR3 loop is CASSLKGIAGEADTQYF. The CDR3 bases are TGTGCCAGCAGCTTAAAGGGGATAGCGGGGGAGGCAGATACGCAGTATTTT.

Only a few counts were recorded for this clonotype. This CDR3 reads CASSPLTPGELFF. The CDR3 region has the DNA TGTGCCAGCAGCCCTCTAACTCCCGGGGAGCTGTTTTTT. The chain carries TRBV9 and TRBJ2-2; the D is unclear. This CDR3 is built from 13 residues. Germline V gene data show CDR1 as SGDLS and CDR2 as YYNGEE. V gave up 4 bases and J gave up 6 bases, with 10 bases separating them.

This clonotype was observed a few times. This chain connects TRBV5-1 to TRBJ2-7, with D tentatively TRBD2 (5 bases). Germline-derived CDR1 and CDR2 are SGHRS and YFSETQ. The CDR3 runs 15 residues. V lost 0 bases to trimming and J lost 2 bases, with 12 bases between them. CDR3 in amino acids: CASSLATTETYEQYF. CDR3 sequence (DNA): TGCGCCAGCAGCTTGGCGACTACTGAAACCTACGAGCAGTACTTC.

The V call is TRBV20-1, the J call TRBJ2-1, with TRBD1 matching over 9 bases. The CDR3 is 15 residues long. The germline V gene encodes CDR1 DFQATT and CDR2 SNEGSKA (reference sequence). Trimming cost V 5 bases and J 8 bases; bases outside gene matches: 13. CDR3 bases: TGCAGTGCTTATGCCGGGACAGGGCGTCCCGATGAGCAGTTCTTC. Amino acid sequence: CSAYAGTGRPDEQFF.

This clonotype turned up a few times. The chain joins TRBV12-3 or TRBV12-4 to TRBJ2-2; 8 bases align to TRBD1. The CDR3 consists of 14 residues. The V gene end was trimmed by 3 bases and the J gene end by 6 bases; junction bases not matched to a gene: 3. The CDR3 loop reads CASSLDRDAGELFF. The DNA for the CDR3 is TGTGCCAGCAGTTTGGACAGGGACGCCGGGGAGCTGTTTTTT.

This clonotype came up a few times. The chain carries TRBV12-3 or TRBV12-4 and TRBJ2-2, with TRBD2 as a possible D gene (5 bases). The CDR3 is 14 amino acids. Trimming left V 3 bases short and J 5 bases short, with 10 bases between. CDR3 DNA: TGTGCCAGCAGTTTGAGGGTTGTTACCGGGGAGCTGTTTTTT. Protein sequence: CASSLRVVTGELFF.

This clonotype came up a few times. The chain carries TRBV6-2 or TRBV6-3 and TRBJ1-4; D gene ambiguous. Germline V gives CDR1 MNHEY, CDR2 SVGEGT. V lost 7 bases and J lost 0, with 18 bases in between. The CDR3 length is 17 residues. CDR3 loop: CASNIRRTGATNEKLFF. The CDR3 region has the DNA TGTGCCAGCAACATCCGACGAACCGGGGCAACTAATGAAAAACTGTTTTTT.

The gene calls are TRBV12-3 or TRBV12-4 and TRBJ2-2; a weak D match, TRBD2 (6 bases). Trimming cost V 5 bases and J 7 bases, with 8 bases left between them. CDR3 size: 12 residues. CDR3 nucleotide sequence: TGTGCCAGCAGTCGGGGGAACGGGGAGCTGTTTTTT. Its protein product is CASSRGNGELFF.

The chain has TRBV4-3 and TRBJ1-2, with a possible D match to TRBD1 (6 bases). From germline, CDR1 is LGHNA and CDR2 YSLEER. V lost 3 bases to trimming and J lost 5 bases, with 16 bases between them. The CDR3 runs to 15 residues. CDR3 nucleotide sequence: TGCGCCAGCAGCCAGGGGGGGATGGGGGCTTATGGCTACACCTTC. As protein: CASSQGGMGAYGYTF.

V and J are TRBV20-1 and TRBJ2-3, with TRBD2 matching over 10 bases. V dropped 5 bases and J dropped 0; count of bases not matched to a gene: 5. Germline CDR1 reads DFQATT; CDR2 reads SNEGSKA (reference sequence). This CDR3 contains 15 residues. CDR3 in amino acids: CSAARTSGSTDTQYF. CDR3 nucleotide sequence: TGCAGTGCTGCAAGGACTAGCGGTAGCACAGATACGCAGTATTTT.

This clonotype was recorded a few times. This chain links TRBV7-9 with TRBJ1-4, with D unresolved. The CDR3 runs 12 residues. Germline V gene data show CDR1 as SEHNR and CDR2 as FQNEAQ (reference sequence). V shed 4 bases and J shed 7 bases, with 7 bases lying between them. CDR3 in DNA: TGTGCCAGCAGCTCCGTCCGTGAAAAACTGTTTTTT. This codes for CASSSVREKLFF.

This chain uses TRBV7-9 with TRBJ1-2; 9 bases are a match to TRBD1. The CDR3 has 15 amino acids. Germline CDR1 and CDR2: SEHNR and FQNEAQ (reference sequence). The V segment lost 4 bases and the J segment 5 bases; nucleotides outside the gene matches: 8. CDR3 nucleotides: TGTGCCAGCAGCTCCAAAGGGACAGGGAGATATGGCTACACCTTC. Residues: CASSSKGTGRYGYTF.

This clonotype was counted a few times. The V call is TRBV9, the J call TRBJ2-3; 7 bases match TRBD2. V dropped 0 bases and J dropped 3; count of bases not matched to a gene: 4. The length of the CDR3 is 15 residues. The germline V gene encodes CDR1 SGDLS and CDR2 YYNGEE. The CDR3 reads CASSVDGGGTDTQYF. For the CDR3, the DNA is TGTGCCAGCAGCGTAGATGGGGGAGGGACAGATACGCAGTATTTT.

The genes are TRBV5-6 and TRBJ2-7; D gene ambiguous. The CDR3 has 15 amino acids. Trimming took off 1 base at V and 1 base at J, with 12 bases between the two ends. Germline-derived CDR1 and CDR2 are SGHDT and YYEEEE. The CDR3 DNA is TGTGCCAGCAGCTTGTTGTTAGGCGTATCCTACGAGCAGTACTTC. This translates into CASSLLLGVSYEQYF.

Many counts were recorded for this clonotype. This chain connects TRBV7-7 to TRBJ2-1; D ambiguous. The CDR3 spans 13 residues. In germline, CDR1 is SSHAT, CDR2 FNYEAQ (reference sequence). V gave up 1 base and J gave up 6 bases, with 7 bases separating them. The CDR3, as DNA: TGTGCCAGCAGCTTAGTTCCGGGCAATGAGCAGTTCTTC. It specifies CASSLVPGNEQFF.

The table lists this clonotype with a few counts. The chain combines TRBV5-1 with TRBJ2-1; 7 nucleotides align to TRBD1. The CDR3 loop spans 14 amino acids. In germline, CDR1 is SGHRS, CDR2 YFSETQ. V was clipped by 4 bases and J by 3 bases; unmatched bases: 4. The CDR3 DNA reads as TGCGCCAGCAGCGTAACAGGGGTCTACAATGAGCAGTTCTTC. Encoded protein: CASSVTGVYNEQFF.

This clonotype was counted between two and nine times. This chain joins TRBV20-1 and TRBJ2-5, with TRBD2 as a possible D gene (7 bases). V was trimmed by 6 bases and J by 5 bases, leaving 13 bases between them. From germline, CDR1 is DFQATT and CDR2 SNEGSKA (reference sequence). The CDR3 consists of 12 residues. The CDR3 is CSARGAGETQYF. The CDR3 DNA is TGCAGTGCACGGGGGGCCGGTGAGACCCAGTACTTC.

The chain links TRBV6-5 to TRBJ1-3; the D is unclear. The CDR3 has 16 amino acids. CDR1 is MNHEY and CDR2 is SVGAGI in the germline V gene. V was clipped by 0 bases and J by 1 base, with 10 bases between them. Written as DNA, the CDR3 is TGTGCCAGCAGTTACTCGCTGGGAAAGTCTGGAAACACCATATATTTT. Its translation is CASSYSLGKSGNTIYF.